This is a list of T cell receptor beta chains from one sample in a study of cytomegalovirus exposure and HLA in healthy donors. Sequencing used immunoSEQ multiplex PCR; TCRdb keeps in-frame clones, though not all of them. The sample yields some 170,000 clones, 86% seen once. Sequenced input: PBMCs. The receptor set was obtained from a man aged 25-45 years in good health and CMV-seropositive. Each CDR3 is given with its conserved first and last residue. Not all rows give a size; the values are once, few, many and, for expanded clones, a class.

J gene | clone size | V gene | CDR3 protein
TRBJ2-2 | . | TRBV6-5 | CASSYRSQGAGELFF
TRBJ2-7 | once | TRBV19 | CASSHNRGLAYEQYF
TRBJ2-7 | . | TRBV5-4 | CASSQAGGDEQYF
TRBJ1-4 | few | TRBV7-7 | CASSATGDEKLFF
TRBJ2-3 | . | TRBV7-2 | CASSPRVVGMGPDTQYF
TRBJ2-7 | once | TRBV7-9 | CASSYPGTEYEQYF
TRBJ2-1 | . | TRBV20-1 | CSARGHNEQFF
TRBJ2-1 | . | TRBV27 | CASSSGTSGYNEQFF
TRBJ1-5 | few | TRBV6-5 | CASSRGDSFNQPQHF
TRBJ1-1 | . | TRBV14 | CASSSLGMNTEAFF
TRBJ2-5 | . | TRBV30 | CAWDPRGPLATQYF
TRBJ2-3 | . | TRBV5-4 | CASSLGLAGASDTQYF
TRBJ1-5 | . | TRBV5-6 | CASSYNPTGQPQHF
TRBJ2-5 | . | TRBV19 | CASSDRGRGETQYF
TRBJ1-1 | . | TRBV5-6 | CASSLRDSSNTEAFF
TRBJ1-1 | . | TRBV5-1 | CASSRSQGNTEAFF